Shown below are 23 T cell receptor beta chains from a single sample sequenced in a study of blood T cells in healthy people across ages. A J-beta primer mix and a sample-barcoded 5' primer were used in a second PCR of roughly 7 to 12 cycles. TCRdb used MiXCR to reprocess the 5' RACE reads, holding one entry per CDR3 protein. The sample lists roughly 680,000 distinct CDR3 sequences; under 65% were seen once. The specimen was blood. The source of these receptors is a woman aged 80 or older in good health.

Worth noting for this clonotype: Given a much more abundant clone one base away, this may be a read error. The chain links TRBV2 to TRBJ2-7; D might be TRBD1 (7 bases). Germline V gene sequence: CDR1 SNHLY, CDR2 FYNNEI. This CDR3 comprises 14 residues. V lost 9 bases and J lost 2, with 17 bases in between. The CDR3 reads CASTKQGRTYEQYF. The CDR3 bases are TGTGCCAGTACTAAACAGGGGAGGACCTACGAGCAGTACTTC.

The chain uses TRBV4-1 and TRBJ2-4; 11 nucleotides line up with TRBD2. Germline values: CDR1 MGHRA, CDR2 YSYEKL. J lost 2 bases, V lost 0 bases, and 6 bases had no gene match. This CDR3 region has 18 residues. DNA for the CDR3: TGCGCCAGCAGCCAAGATTTAGCGGGGGGGACCACCAAAAACATTCAGTACTTC. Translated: CASSQDLAGGTTKNIQYF.

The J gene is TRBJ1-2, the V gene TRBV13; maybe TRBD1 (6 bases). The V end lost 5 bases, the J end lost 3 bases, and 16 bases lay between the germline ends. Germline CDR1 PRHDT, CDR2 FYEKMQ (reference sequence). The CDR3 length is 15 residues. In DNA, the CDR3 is TGTGCCAGCAGCACGACAGGAGGCGCCTACTATGGCTACACCTTC. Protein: CASSTTGGAYYGYTF.

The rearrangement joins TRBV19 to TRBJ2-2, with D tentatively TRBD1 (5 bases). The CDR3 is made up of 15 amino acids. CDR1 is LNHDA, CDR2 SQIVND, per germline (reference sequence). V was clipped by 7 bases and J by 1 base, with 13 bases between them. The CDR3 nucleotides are TGTGCCAGTATAAGGGCAGGGTTGAACACCGGGGAGCTGTTTTTT. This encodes CASIRAGLNTGELFF.

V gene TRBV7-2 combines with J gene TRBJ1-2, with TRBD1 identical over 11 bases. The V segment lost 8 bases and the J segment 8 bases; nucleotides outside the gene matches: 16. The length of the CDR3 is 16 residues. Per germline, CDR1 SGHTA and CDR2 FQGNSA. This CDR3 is CASRSLGYGTGGGYTF. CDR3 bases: TGTGCCAGCCGCAGCTTAGGTTACGGGACAGGGGGGGGCTACACCTTC.

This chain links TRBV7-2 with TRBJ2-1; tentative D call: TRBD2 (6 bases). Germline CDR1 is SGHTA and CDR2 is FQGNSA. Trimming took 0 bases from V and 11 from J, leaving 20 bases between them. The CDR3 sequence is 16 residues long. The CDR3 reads CASSLASGPFRNKQFF. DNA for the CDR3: TGTGCCAGCAGCTTAGCCAGCGGGCCCTTTAGGAATAAGCAGTTCTTC. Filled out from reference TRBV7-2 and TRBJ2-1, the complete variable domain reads GAGVSQSPSNKVTEKGKDVELRCDPISGHTALYWYRQSLGQGLEFLIYFQGNSAPDKSGLPSDRFSAERTGGSVSTLTIQRTQQEDSAVYLCASSLASGPFRNKQFFGPGTRLTVL.

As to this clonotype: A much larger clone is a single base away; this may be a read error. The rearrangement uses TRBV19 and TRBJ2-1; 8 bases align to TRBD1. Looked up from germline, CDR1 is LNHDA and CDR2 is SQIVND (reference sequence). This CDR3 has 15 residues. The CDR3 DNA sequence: TGTGCCAGTAGACGGACAGGGAGCTCCTACAATGTGCAGTTCTTC. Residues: CASRRTGSSYNVQFF.

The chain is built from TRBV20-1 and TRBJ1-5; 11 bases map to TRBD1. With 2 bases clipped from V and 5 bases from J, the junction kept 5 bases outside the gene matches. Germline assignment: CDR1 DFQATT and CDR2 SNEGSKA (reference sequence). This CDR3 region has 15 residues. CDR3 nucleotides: TGCAGTGCTAGACCCGGGACAGGGGGTGATCAGCCCCAGCATTTT. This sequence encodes CSARPGTGGDQPQHF.

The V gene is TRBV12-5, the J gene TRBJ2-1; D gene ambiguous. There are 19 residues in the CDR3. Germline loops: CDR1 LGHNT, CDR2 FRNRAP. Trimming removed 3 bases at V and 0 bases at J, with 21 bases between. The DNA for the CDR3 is TGTGCTAGTGGTTTACGGAGTACCGCCGGATATAGCTCCTACAATGAGCAGTTCTTC. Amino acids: CASGLRSTAGYSSYNEQFF. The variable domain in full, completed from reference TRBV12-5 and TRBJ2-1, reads DARVTQTPRHKVTEMGQEVTMRCQPILGHNTVFWYRQTMMQGLELLAYFRNRAPLDDSGMPKDRFSAEMPDATLATLKIQPSEPRDSAVYFCASGLRSTAGYSSYNEQFFGPGTRLTVL.

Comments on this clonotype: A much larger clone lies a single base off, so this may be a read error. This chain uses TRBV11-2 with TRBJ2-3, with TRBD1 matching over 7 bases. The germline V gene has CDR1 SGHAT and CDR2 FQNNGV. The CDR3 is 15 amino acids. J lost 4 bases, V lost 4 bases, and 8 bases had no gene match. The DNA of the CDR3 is TGTGCCAGCAGCTCTGACCCGGACAGGCCAGATACGCAGTATTTT. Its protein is CASSSDPDRPDTQYF.

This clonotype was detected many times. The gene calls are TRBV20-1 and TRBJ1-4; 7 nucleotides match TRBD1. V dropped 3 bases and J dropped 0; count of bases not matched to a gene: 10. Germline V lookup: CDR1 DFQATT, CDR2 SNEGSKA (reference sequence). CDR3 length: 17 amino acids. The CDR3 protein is CSARGAGTVATNEKLFF. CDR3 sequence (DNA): TGCAGTGCTAGGGGGGCCGGGACAGTTGCAACTAATGAAAAACTGTTTTTT.

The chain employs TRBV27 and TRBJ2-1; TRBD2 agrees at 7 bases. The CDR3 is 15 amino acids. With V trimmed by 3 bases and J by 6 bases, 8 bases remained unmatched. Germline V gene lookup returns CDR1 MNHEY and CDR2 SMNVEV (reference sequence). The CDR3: CASSLSASGFNEQFF. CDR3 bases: TGTGCCAGCAGTTTGTCGGCTAGCGGATTCAATGAGCAGTTCTTC.

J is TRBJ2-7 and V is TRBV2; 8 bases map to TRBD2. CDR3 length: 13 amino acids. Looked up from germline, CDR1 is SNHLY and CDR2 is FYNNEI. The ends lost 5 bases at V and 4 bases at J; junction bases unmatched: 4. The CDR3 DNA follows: TGTGCCAGCAGTAGGACTAGCAGGTACGAGCAGTACTTC. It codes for CASSRTSRYEQYF.

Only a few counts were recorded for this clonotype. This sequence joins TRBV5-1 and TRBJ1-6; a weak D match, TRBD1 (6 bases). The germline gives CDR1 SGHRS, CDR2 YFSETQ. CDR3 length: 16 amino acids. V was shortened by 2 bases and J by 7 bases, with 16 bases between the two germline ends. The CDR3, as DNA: TGCGCCAGCAGCTTCACCTACAGGGCCGGCAATTCACCCCTCCACTTT. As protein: CASSFTYRAGNSPLHF.

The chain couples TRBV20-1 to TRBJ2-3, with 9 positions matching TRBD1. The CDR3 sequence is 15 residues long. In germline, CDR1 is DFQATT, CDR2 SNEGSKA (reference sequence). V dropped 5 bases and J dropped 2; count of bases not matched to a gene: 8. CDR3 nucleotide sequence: TGCAGTGCTTTGAAAGGGACAGGGCACACAGATACGCAGTATTTT. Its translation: CSALKGTGHTDTQYF.

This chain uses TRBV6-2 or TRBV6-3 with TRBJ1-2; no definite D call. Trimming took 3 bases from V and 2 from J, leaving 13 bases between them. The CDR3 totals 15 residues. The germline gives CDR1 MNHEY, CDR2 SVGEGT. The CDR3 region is CASSYSTYSNYGYTF. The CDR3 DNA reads TGTGCCAGCAGTTATTCGACATACTCAAACTATGGCTACACCTTC.

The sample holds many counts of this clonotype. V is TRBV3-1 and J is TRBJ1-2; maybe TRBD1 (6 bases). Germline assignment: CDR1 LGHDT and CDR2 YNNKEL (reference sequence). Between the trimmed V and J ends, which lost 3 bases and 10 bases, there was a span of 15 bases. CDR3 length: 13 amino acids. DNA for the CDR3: TGTGCCAGCAGCCAGTCGACAGGAACCGTCTACACCTTC. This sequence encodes CASSQSTGTVYTF.

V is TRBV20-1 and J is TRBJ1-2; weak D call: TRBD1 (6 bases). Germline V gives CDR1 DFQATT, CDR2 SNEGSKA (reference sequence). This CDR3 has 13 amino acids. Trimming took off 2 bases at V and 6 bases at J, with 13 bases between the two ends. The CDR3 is CSARWYRDDGYTF. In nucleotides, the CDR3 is TGCAGTGCTAGATGGTACAGGGACGATGGCTACACCTTC.

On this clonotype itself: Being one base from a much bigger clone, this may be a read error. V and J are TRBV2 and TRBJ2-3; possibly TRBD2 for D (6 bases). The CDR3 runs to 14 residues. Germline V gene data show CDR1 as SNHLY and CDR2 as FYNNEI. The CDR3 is CVSRPAGRTDTQYF. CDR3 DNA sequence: TGTGTCAGCAGACCAGCGGGTCGCACAGATACGCAGTATTTT.

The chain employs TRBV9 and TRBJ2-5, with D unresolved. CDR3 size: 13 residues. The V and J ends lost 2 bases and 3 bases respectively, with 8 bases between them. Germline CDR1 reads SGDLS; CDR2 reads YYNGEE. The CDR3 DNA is TGTGCCAGCAGCGTTACTAAGGAAGAGACCCAGTACTTC. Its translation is CASSVTKEETQYF.

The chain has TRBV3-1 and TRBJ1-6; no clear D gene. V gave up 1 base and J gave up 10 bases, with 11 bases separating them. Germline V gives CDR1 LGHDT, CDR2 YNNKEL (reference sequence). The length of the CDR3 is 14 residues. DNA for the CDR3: TGTGCCAGCAGCCAAGTACCTGAGAGATCACCCCTCCACTTT. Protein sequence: CASSQVPERSPLHF.

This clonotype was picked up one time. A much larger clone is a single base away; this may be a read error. The CDR3 sequence is CASSLVLSTAANEQFF. The CDR3 bases are TGCGCCAGCAGCTTGGTCTTGAGTACCGCCGCCAATGAGCAGTTCTTC. The chain uses TRBV5-1 and TRBJ2-1, with D unresolved. There are 16 residues in the CDR3. V was trimmed by 0 bases and J by 6 bases, leaving 16 bases between them. Germline V gene data show CDR1 as SGHRS and CDR2 as YFSETQ.

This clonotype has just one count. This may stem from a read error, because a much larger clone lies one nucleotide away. DNA of the CDR3: TGTGCCAGCAGCGGAGAGGGGACTAAAGGGGGCGAGCAGTACTTC. It yields the protein CASSGEGTKGGEQYF. The chain recombines TRBV2 with TRBJ2-7; TRBD2 is a possible D gene (7 bases). The V gene's germline CDR1 is SNHLY and CDR2 FYNNEI. This CDR3 spans 15 amino acids. V gave up 6 bases and J gave up 6 bases, with 21 bases separating them.